Below, one T cell receptor beta chain is given with its context. Its antigen target is currently unknown. Read sequence stops 3 residues before the CDR3 end, and the germline J gene provides the missing end. Every participant had a single incident cervical HPV16 infection, and women with prevalent HPV16 infections were excluded. Cervical HPV DNA was detected with MY09/MY11 PCR, and genotyping was done by dot-blot hybridization. Roughly 16 mL of heparinized blood were centrifuged, and the buffy coat was split into aliquots, frozen at -30 degrees C, and then kept at -80 degrees C. Genomic DNA was extracted from buffy coat specimens using QIAGEN kits. Germline trimming amounts to 6 bases on V and 5 bases on J, with 8 as the count of junction bases outside the gene matches. The germline V gene (reference sequence) gives CDR1 as DFQATT and CDR2 as SNEGSKA. The CDR3 holds 13 amino acids from the cysteine to the phenylalanine. Part of the CDR3 DNA is given, 30 bases translated from base 1.

Using the immunoSEQ assay, multiplex PCR amplified TCR beta CDR3 regions from an average of approximately 1,200 ng of genomic DNA per sample. The assay corrected primer bias using a complete synthetic TCR repertoire to establish an amplification baseline. The amplicons were sequenced using the Illumina platform. In the source study's methods: Sequences were error-corrected by clustering with frequency ratios and a modified nearest-neighbor algorithm, then analyzed in the immunoSEQ Analyzer with IMGT gene definitions. At each rarefaction depth, TCR richness and evenness were averaged over 20 rarefaction repeats, and samples with fewer sequences than the depth were excluded. Wilcoxon rank sum tests with FDR correction were used to compare V, D and J gene relative abundances between the groups. In the blinded duplicates, the intraclass correlation was over 95% for TCR richness and averaged around 78% across fewer than 80 gene segments. TCRdb holds this immuneACCESS table with in-frame rearrangements only. Some clones are missing; in checked studies, unresolved V genes explain under half, and the rest has no known cause. The V and J calls and clone size are taken from that table; D and trimming were inferred from the DNA. For this sample, the table gives about 40,000 clones. The top ten constitute 7.6% of the sample.

The data are from a study of T cells in women clearing cervical HPV infection (dated by TCRdb to 2016 to 2019). Background on the whole study: Cases were some 24 women with histologically confirmed HPV16-related CIN3 or worse, including a couple of invasive cancers. The controls were about 26 women whose single incident HPV16 infection cleared within 12 months with no development of precancer or cancer. Blood from cases was collected at the visit where the lesion was first found, while blood from controls was collected once the infection could no longer be detected. Among cases, blood sampling came a median of roughly 150 days after lesion detection, with an interquartile range of about 80 to 220 days. HLA typing was available for only a few women, so HLA type could not be excluded as a confounder. An exploratory proof-of-principle case-control study, nested within the Guanacaste HPV Natural History Study in Costa Rica, was conducted to compare TCR repertoires across cervical HPV16 outcomes. Cases and controls were matched on year of sample collection and on age within five years. A median age of 34 years was observed in cases versus 38 to 40 in controls, and no significant differences in baseline characteristics were found. The parent cohort enrolled around 10,000 women aged 18 or older in Guanacaste, Costa Rica, during about 1993 to 1994 and followed them for less than 8 years. As quality controls, five blinded duplicates were added to each group, bringing the total to roughly 60 samples made up of some 50 participants and 10 or so replicates. Broad study findings and their caveats: TRBV6-7 relative abundance was lower in cases than in controls (around 0.11% versus 0.16%; Bonferroni P = 0.0008). TCR repertoire richness was significantly higher in CIN3+ cases than in controls across sequencing depths, while evenness did not differ. Because of the cross-sectional design, the study could not determine whether the associations came before infection or resulted from infection, and neither effector/memory subsets nor HPV-specific T cells were isolated. By combining richness with V gene abundances, random forest classifiers separated cases from controls with an estimated AUC of about 0.86. T-cell numbers per sample were unknown, so richness differences could reflect varying T-cell content rather than repertoire biology.

The TCR originated in a woman aged 18 to 69 with a cervical HPV16 infection that either progressed to CIN3+ or cleared (not recorded which). Recombination connected TRBV20-1 to TRBJ1-1; 8 central bases correspond to TRBD1. The sequencing sample was made of blood buffy coat. The CDR3: CSASAGGYTEAFF. The covered CDR3 bases are TGCAGTGCGTCAGCAGGGGGCTATACTGAA.